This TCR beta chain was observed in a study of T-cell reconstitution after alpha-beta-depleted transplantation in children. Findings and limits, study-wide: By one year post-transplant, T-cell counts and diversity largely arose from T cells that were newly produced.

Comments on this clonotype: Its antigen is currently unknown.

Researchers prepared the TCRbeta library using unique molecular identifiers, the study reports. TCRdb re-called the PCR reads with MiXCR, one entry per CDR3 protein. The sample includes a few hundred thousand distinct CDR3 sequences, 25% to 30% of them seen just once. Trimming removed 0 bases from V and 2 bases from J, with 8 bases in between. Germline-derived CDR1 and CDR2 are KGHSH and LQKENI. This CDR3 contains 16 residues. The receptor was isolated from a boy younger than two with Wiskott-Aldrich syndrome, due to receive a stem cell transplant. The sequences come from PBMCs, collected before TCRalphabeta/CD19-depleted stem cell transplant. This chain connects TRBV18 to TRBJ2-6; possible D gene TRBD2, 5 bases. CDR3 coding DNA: TGTGCCAGCTCACCACCTTTCGGGGCTGGGGCCAACGTCCTGACTTTC. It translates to CASSPPFGAGANVLTF.